The 29 T cell receptor beta chains reported below all come from one sample, sequenced in a study of TIL therapy for anti-PD-1-resistant metastatic lung cancer. The libraries were made with immunoSEQ v3. Libraries were prepared by immunoSEQ multiplex PCR; TCRdb keeps only in-frame clonotypes and omits some of them. This sample has 45,000 to 60,000 clones, with over 65% found just once. Indicated time point: pre-treatment sample, taken before nivolumab and TIL therapy. The tumor samples were excised metastases, mostly pleural nodules or supraclavicular lymph nodes. The sequences come from tumor tissue, collected at baseline. These receptors originate from a person aged 25 to 80 with non-small cell lung cancer.

The J gene is TRBJ2-7, the V gene TRBV4-2, with no clear D. Trimming left V 0 bases short and J 4 bases short, with 13 bases between. The V gene's germline CDR1 is LGHNA and CDR2 YNFKEQ. CDR3 length equals 15 residues. The CDR3 loop reads CASSQDRAGDYEQYF. The CDR3 bases are TGTGCCAGCAGCCAAGATAGGGCAGGAGATTACGAGCAGTACTTC.

The V gene is TRBV7-9, the J gene TRBJ2-5; perhaps TRBD1 as D (5 bases). Trimming took 4 bases from V and 5 from J, leaving 14 bases between them. The CDR3 length is 14 residues. Germline V CDR1 and CDR2: SEHNR, FQNEAQ (reference sequence). CDR3 coding DNA: TGTGCCAGCAGCTCGACACAGGTTGGGGAGACCCAGTACTTC. Its protein is CASSSTQVGETQYF.

This chain uses TRBV30 with TRBJ1-1; D gene ambiguous. The V end lost 0 bases, the J end lost 4 bases, and 9 bases lay between the germline ends. The CDR3 has 13 residues. Germline CDR1 and CDR2: GTSNPN and SVGIG (reference sequence). CDR3 amino acids: CAWSVGVSTEAFF. CDR3 in DNA: TGTGCCTGGAGTGTCGGGGTTTCCACTGAAGCTTTCTTT.

This clone was observed a handful of times. The chain has TRBV19 and TRBJ2-7; 11 positions match TRBD1. With V trimmed by 5 bases and J by 5 bases, 5 bases remained unmatched. The CDR3 loop spans 14 amino acids. Looked up from germline, CDR1 is LNHDA and CDR2 is SQIVND (reference sequence). The CDR3 bases are TGTGCCAGTAGTCTCGGACAGGGGGCGGACGAGCAGTACTTC. This translates into CASSLGQGADEQYF.

J is TRBJ1-1 and V is TRBV6-6; D not resolved. From germline, CDR1 is MNHNY and CDR2 SVGAGI (reference sequence). The CDR3 is made up of 16 amino acids. With 2 bases removed from V and 1 base from J, the gap between germline ends came to 14 bases. Written as DNA, the CDR3 is TGTGCCAGCAGTTACCCGGGAAACCTTAAGAACACTGAAGCTTTCTTT. The encoded protein is CASSYPGNLKNTEAFF.

The rearrangement joins TRBV25-1 to TRBJ1-6, with a tentative D call TRBD1 (5 bases). The V gene lost 2 bases and the J gene lost 8 bases, with 10 bases spanning the gap. Per germline, CDR1 MGHDK and CDR2 SYGVNS. The CDR3 contains 14 residues. In DNA form, the CDR3 reads TGTGCCAGCAGTGAACAGGGAAGGCATTCACCCCTCCACTTT. It is translated as CASSEQGRHSPLHF.

The chain joins TRBV6-6 to TRBJ2-3; 8 bases line up with TRBD1. Germline values: CDR1 MNHNY, CDR2 SVGAGI (reference sequence). The CDR3 consists of 16 residues. Trimming took 0 bases from V and 3 from J; bases not matched to a gene: 5. The CDR3 here is CASSYSPDRATDTQYF. The CDR3, as DNA: TGTGCCAGCAGTTACTCCCCGGACAGGGCTACAGATACGCAGTATTTT.

The V call is TRBV11-3, the J call TRBJ2-2; D possibly matches TRBD1 or TRBD2 (7 bases each). Germline V gives CDR1 SGHNT, CDR2 YENEEA. The CDR3 is 18 residues long. Trimming removed 6 bases from V and 1 base from J, with 21 bases in between. This CDR3 is CASRLMRGLAVNTGELFF. In DNA form, the CDR3 reads TGTGCCAGCAGACTAATGAGGGGGCTAGCGGTGAACACCGGGGAGCTGTTTTTT.

V is TRBV27 and J is TRBJ1-2; D gene ambiguous. The CDR3 consists of 18 residues. Trimming pared 1 base from V and 0 bases from J, leaving 18 bases between. Germline assignment: CDR1 MNHEY and CDR2 SMNVEV (reference sequence). The CDR3 reads CASSLFRQEGPANYGYTF. Here the CDR3 DNA reads TGTGCCAGCAGTTTATTTCGGCAGGAAGGGCCAGCTAACTATGGCTACACCTTC.

This sequence joins TRBV6-5 and TRBJ2-7, with 8 bases that match TRBD1. The CDR3 totals 16 residues. Germline loops: CDR1 MNHEY, CDR2 SVGAGI. J was trimmed by 0 bases and V by 0 bases; bases with no gene match: 4. The CDR3 sequence is CASSYSRRGLSYEQYF. CDR3 DNA sequence: TGTGCCAGCAGTTACTCCCGCAGGGGGCTCTCCTACGAGCAGTACTTC.

This clone appeared a few times. V is TRBV2 and J is TRBJ1-1; 9 nucleotides match TRBD1. The CDR3 is 15 residues long. The V gene end was trimmed by 7 bases and the J gene end by 3 bases; junction bases not matched to a gene: 9. Per the germline V gene, CDR1 is SNHLY and CDR2 is FYNNEI. Here the CDR3 reads CASKYRGREDTEAFF. CDR3 sequence (DNA): TGTGCCAGCAAGTACAGGGGGCGCGAAGACACTGAAGCTTTCTTT.

The V call is TRBV14, the J call TRBJ1-4, with 7 bases aligning to TRBD1. The CDR3 is 15 amino acids. In germline, CDR1 is SGHDN, CDR2 FVKESK. V lost 2 bases to trimming and J lost 4 bases; unmatched junction nucleotides: 4. CDR3 nucleotide sequence: TGTGCCAGCAGCCAACTCGGACAGGTTAATGAAAAACTGTTTTTT. Amino acids: CASSQLGQVNEKLFF. Full variable domain (outside the CDR3, taken from reference TRBV14 and TRBJ1-4): EAGVTQFPSHSVIEKGQTVTLRCDPISGHDNLYWYRRVMGKEIKFLLHFVKESKQDESGMPNNRFLAERTGGTYSTLKVQPAELEDSGVYFCASSQLGQVNEKLFFGSGTQLSVL.

The V and J genes are TRBV5-4 and TRBJ2-7; 8 bases are shared with TRBD2. With V trimmed by 2 bases and J by 3 bases, 7 bases remained unmatched. Germline-derived CDR1 and CDR2 are SGHNT and YYREEE (reference sequence). This CDR3 region has 15 residues. CDR3 protein: CASSFRGGPDYEQYF. The CDR3 nucleotides read TGTGCCAGCAGCTTTCGGGGGGGGCCCGACTACGAGCAGTACTTC.

The rearrangement uses TRBV27 and TRBJ2-6; a possible D gene is TRBD1 (6 bases). Germline V CDR1 and CDR2: MNHEY, SMNVEV (reference sequence). Trimming took off 5 bases at V and 3 bases at J, with 17 bases between the two ends. The CDR3 has 17 amino acids. Here the CDR3 reads CASSIRGIGIGANVLTF. Here the CDR3 DNA reads TGTGCCAGCAGTATCAGGGGAATAGGTATTGGGGCCAACGTCCTGACTTTC.

V gene TRBV18 combines with J gene TRBJ1-2, with TRBD1 matching over 7 bases. Trimming cost V 4 bases and J 2 bases; bases outside gene matches: 10. The CDR3 runs to 16 residues. From germline, CDR1 is KGHSH and CDR2 LQKENI. CDR3 DNA: TGTGCCAGCTCACTAGGGACAGCCGAGGGGAACTATGGCTACACCTTC. As protein: CASSLGTAEGNYGYTF.

This clone came up once. The genes are TRBV27 and TRBJ2-3; 7 bases line up with TRBD2. This CDR3 spans 11 amino acids. The germline V gene encodes CDR1 MNHEY and CDR2 SMNVEV (reference sequence). V shed 6 bases and J 11 bases; nucleotides not matched to a gene: 5. The CDR3, as DNA: TGTGCCAGCAGGAGAGGACTAGTGCAGTATTTT. Translation: CASRRGLVQYF.

The chain uses TRBV15 and TRBJ1-5; unclear D gene. Trimming cost V 5 bases and J 0 bases, with 8 bases left between them. CDR1 is LNHNV, CDR2 YYDKDF, per germline (reference sequence). There are 14 residues in the CDR3. The CDR3 bases are TGTGCCACCAGCGTATCGGATAGCAATCAGCCCCAGCATTTT. As protein: CATSVSDSNQPQHF.

V and J are TRBV5-1 and TRBJ1-4, with TRBD1 matching over 9 bases. V trimming: 6 bases; J trimming: 8 bases; junction bases outside the gene matches: 11. The germline gives CDR1 SGHRS, CDR2 YFSETQ. The CDR3 is 15 residues long. The CDR3 spells CASTKDRGGGEKLFF. CDR3 DNA sequence: TGCGCCAGCACCAAGGACAGGGGAGGTGGAGAAAAACTGTTTTTT.

The V gene is TRBV19, the J gene TRBJ2-3; D gene uncertain. With 7 bases removed from V and 1 base from J, the gap between germline ends came to 12 bases. The CDR3 has 14 residues. Per germline, CDR1 LNHDA and CDR2 SQIVND (reference sequence). As DNA, the CDR3 is TGTGCCAGTACCTTAGTAGGTCGCACAGATACGCAGTATTTT. Protein sequence: CASTLVGRTDTQYF.

This rearrangement joins TRBV30 to TRBJ2-2; 7 bases line up with TRBD2. CDR1 GTSNPN and CDR2 SVGIG come from the germline V gene (reference sequence). This CDR3 spans 14 amino acids. Trimming removed 3 bases from V and 1 base from J; junction bases left unmatched: 2. Written as DNA, the CDR3 is TGTGCCTGGAGCGCTAGCGGGAACACCGGGGAGCTGTTTTTT. This codes for CAWSASGNTGELFF.

There are a few counts of this clone. The chain joins TRBV25-1 to TRBJ1-1, with D hard to call. This CDR3 has 12 residues. CDR1 is MGHDK, CDR2 SYGVNS, per germline. Trimming cost V 4 bases and J 7 bases, with 10 bases left between them. The CDR3 spells CASSVLGVEAFF. The CDR3 DNA sequence: TGTGCCAGCAGTGTATTAGGCGTTGAAGCTTTCTTT. Full variable domain (rest looked up from reference TRBV25-1 and TRBJ1-1): EADIYQTPRYLVIGTGKKITLECSQTMGHDKMYWYQQDPGMELHLIHYSYGVNSTEKGDLSSESTVSRIRTEHFPLTLESARPSHTSQYLCASSVLGVEAFFGQGTRLTVV.

The V gene is TRBV2, the J gene TRBJ1-5, with D uncertain. The CDR3 covers 14 residues. V was cut by 4 bases and J by 9 bases, with 16 bases left in between. Germline V lookup: CDR1 SNHLY, CDR2 FYNNEI. The CDR3 sequence: CASSGFSVLSPQHF. The CDR3 nucleotides read TGTGCCAGCAGTGGGTTTTCGGTTTTGTCGCCCCAGCATTTT.

The V call is TRBV30, the J call TRBJ2-3; D may be TRBD2 (6 bases). The CDR3 is made up of 13 amino acids. Trimming removed 3 bases from V and 8 bases from J, with 15 bases in between. CDR1 and CDR2 from the germline V gene are GTSNPN and SVGIG (reference sequence). The CDR3 DNA sequence: TGTGCCTGGAGGCGGGACCCGGCGGGTACGCAGTATTTT. Protein product: CAWRRDPAGTQYF.

This clone is medium-sized by share. The V gene is TRBV19, the J gene TRBJ2-7; weak D call: TRBD2 (5 bases). This CDR3 comprises 16 residues. CDR1 is LNHDA, CDR2 SQIVND, per germline (reference sequence). V was shortened by 7 bases and J by 4 bases, with 23 bases between the two germline ends. This CDR3 is CASTQSSGVSLYEQYF. The CDR3, as DNA: TGTGCCAGTACCCAGTCCAGCGGAGTTTCCTTATACGAGCAGTACTTC. Full variable domain (remainder filled in from reference TRBV19 and TRBJ2-7): DGGITQSPKYLFRKEGQNVTLSCEQNLNHDAMYWYRQDPGQGLRLIYYSQIVNDFQKGDIAEGYSVSREKKESFPLTVTSAQKNPTAFYLCASTQSSGVSLYEQYFGPGTRLTVT.

The J gene is TRBJ2-7, the V gene TRBV7-9, with 9 bases matching TRBD2. The ends lost 3 bases at V and 6 bases at J; junction bases unmatched: 9. Germline values: CDR1 SEHNR, CDR2 FQNEAQ (reference sequence). This CDR3 contains 15 residues. CDR3 nucleotide sequence: TGTGCCAGCAGCTTCGTACTAGCGGGCCGTGGCGAGCAGTACTTC. The encoded protein is CASSFVLAGRGEQYF. Using reference TRBV7-9 and TRBJ2-7 for the parts outside the CDR3, the full variable domain is DTGVSQNPRHKITKRGQNVTFRCDPISEHNRLYWYRQTLGQGPEFLTYFQNEAQLEKSRLLSDRFSAERPKGSFSTLEIQRTEQGDSAMYLCASSFVLAGRGEQYFGPGTRLTVT.

In this sample, this clone turned up once. This chain uses TRBV10-1 with TRBJ1-1; a possible D gene is TRBD1 (5 bases). V was shortened by 4 bases and J by 1 base, with 10 bases between the two germline ends. CDR3 length equals 14 residues. Per the germline V gene, CDR1 is WNHNN and CDR2 is SYGVQD (reference sequence). DNA for the CDR3: TGCGCCAGCAGTGTCGCAAGGGGGAACACTGAAGCTTTCTTT. Protein sequence: CASSVARGNTEAFF.

The gene calls are TRBV19 and TRBJ2-7; 8 bases are a match to TRBD1. Unmatched junction bases numbered 15, after V lost 5 bases and J lost 3 bases. From germline, CDR1 is LNHDA and CDR2 SQIVND (reference sequence). CDR3 size: 17 residues. For the CDR3, the DNA is TGTGCCAGTAGTGCCTGGCAACAGGGGGAATCTGGCTACGAGCAGTACTTC. Translating it yields CASSAWQQGESGYEQYF.

This chain uses TRBV10-3 with TRBJ1-2; a weak D match, TRBD1 (5 bases). V was cut by 3 bases and J by 4 bases, with 12 bases left in between. This CDR3 has 14 residues. Per germline, CDR1 ENHRY and CDR2 SYGVKD. The CDR3 DNA is TGTGCCATCAGTGATTTACAGGCGTCCTATGGCTACACCTTC. Protein product: CAISDLQASYGYTF.

By share, this clone ranks as medium-sized. The J gene is TRBJ2-7, the V gene TRBV13; TRBD1 might be the D (6 bases). Germline V gene data show CDR1 as PRHDT and CDR2 as FYEKMQ (reference sequence). The ends were cut back, 5 bases at V and 3 bases at J, with 14 bases in the middle. The CDR3 totals 14 residues. CDR3 nucleotides: TGTGCCAGCAGCCAAGACAGGCTGGACTACGAGCAGTACTTC. Translating gives CASSQDRLDYEQYF. Full variable domain (outside the CDR3, taken from reference TRBV13 and TRBJ2-7): AAGVIQSPRHLIKEKRETATLKCYPIPRHDTVYWYQQGPGQDPQFLISFYEKMQSDKGSIPDRFSAQQFSDYHSELNMSSLELGDSALYFCASSQDRLDYEQYFGPGTRLTVT.